Listed below are T cell receptor beta chains from one sample, sequenced in a study of untreated major depressive disorder. Some clones are missing from TCRdb's copy, which holds only in-frame ones; the method was immunoSEQ multiplex PCR. Of 20,000 to 25,000 clones listed, about 93% were seen once; the top ten hold about 0.31%. Sequencing input: CD4+ T cells from PBMCs. The receptors were sampled from a man younger than 40 in good health. Each CDR3 is given with its conserved first and last residue. D genes are given only for firm matches. Rows may omit the clone size; those that give it use once, few, many or a size class.

v_gene	d_gene	j_gene	abundance	CDR3nt	CDR3aa
TRBV9	NA	TRBJ2-2	NA	TGTGCCAGCAGCGTAGAGACCGGGGAGCTGTTTTTT	CASSVETGELFF
TRBV6-1	NA	TRBJ2-7	once	TGTGCCAGCAGTGAAAAAGTCCGGGCCGAATACTTC	CASSEKVRAEYF
TRBV27	TRBD1	TRBJ2-3	NA	TGTGCCAGCAGTCCCGTTTTTACAGGGGGGACAGATACGCAGTATTTT	CASSPVFTGGTDTQYF
TRBV6-1	NA	TRBJ2-1	NA	TGTGCCAGCAGTGGGGTTGTCAGAAATGAGCAGTTCTTC	CASSGVVRNEQFF
TRBV25-1	NA	TRBJ2-5	NA	TGTGCCAGCAGGGACCCAGGGGCCGGAGAGACCCAGTACTTC	CASRDPGAGETQYF
TRBV5-1	NA	TRBJ2-5	NA	TGCGCCAGCAGCTTGGCCAGCGTGGCAGAGAGCACCCAGTACTTC	CASSLASVAESTQYF
TRBV5-1	TRBD2	TRBJ2-3	NA	TGCGCCAGCAGCCCCGGACTAGCGGGAGGGCTCACAGATACGCAGTATTTT	CASSPGLAGGLTDTQYF
TRBV7-2	NA	TRBJ1-5	NA	TGTGCCAGCTCCCCCGACTACTATCAGCCCCAGCATTTT	CASSPDYYQPQHF
TRBV15	TRBD1	TRBJ1-1	NA	TGTGCCACCAGCAGAACGGCAGGGGGTATGGGGATGAACACTGAAGCTTTCTTT	CATSRTAGGMGMNTEAFF
TRBV2	NA	TRBJ2-1	NA	TGTGCCCGCAGCCGGGGAGTCCTCAATGAGCAGTTCTTC	CARSRGVLNEQFF
TRBV7-3	NA	TRBJ1-1	NA	TGTGCCAGCAGCTTAGGCGCAGATAACACTGAAGCTTTCTTT	CASSLGADNTEAFF
TRBV5-1	TRBD2	TRBJ2-1	NA	TGCGCCAGCAGTTCCGGACTAGCGGGAGTCCTCTCCTACAATGAGCAGTTCTTC	CASSSGLAGVLSYNEQFF
TRBV2	NA	TRBJ1-1	NA	TGTGCCAGCAGTGTCCACCCAGGGGCGAAGACTGAAGCTTTCTTT	CASSVHPGAKTEAFF
TRBV10-3	NA	TRBJ2-7	NA	TGTGCCATCAAAGGCGGGGTCCTCTACGAGCAGTACTTC	CAIKGGVLYEQYF
TRBV7-8	NA	TRBJ1-5	NA	TGTGCCAGCAGCGTAGGGGGGGGGAGCGGGCCCCAGCATTTT	CASSVGGGSGPQHF
TRBV19	NA	TRBJ2-4	NA	TGTGCCAGTATGTTTAAAAACATTCAGTACTTC	CASMFKNIQYF
TRBV5-4	TRBD1	TRBJ1-2	NA	TGTGCCAGCAAGGCCGGGACAGACTTAGCTAACTATGGCTACACCTTC	CASKAGTDLANYGYTF
TRBV6-4	NA	TRBJ2-3	NA	TGTGCCAGCAGTGATTTCTCCACAGATACGCAGTATTTT	CASSDFSTDTQYF
TRBV4-2	TRBD1	TRBJ1-2	NA	TGTGCCAGCAGCCAGGGGACAGGGGTTCAGGGTGGCTACACCTTC	CASSQGTGVQGGYTF
TRBV6-5	NA	TRBJ1-5	NA	TGTGCCAGCAGTTCTGCGACACAACATCAGCCCCAGCATTTT	CASSSATQHQPQHF
TRBV7-2	NA	TRBJ1-1	NA	TGTGCCAGCAGCCCCCGGTCCCTTATGAACACTGAAGCTTTCTTT	CASSPRSLMNTEAFF
TRBV6-4	TRBD2	TRBJ2-3	NA	TGTGCCAGCAGTTATAGCGGGAGCACAGATACGCAGTATTTT	CASSYSGSTDTQYF
TRBV5-8	TRBD2	TRBJ2-7	NA	TGTGCCAGCAGCCGCCGGTTTACTAGCGGGATTGGCGAGCAGTACTTC	CASSRRFTSGIGEQYF
TRBV5-4	NA	TRBJ1-2	NA	TGTGCCAGCAGCCTCGCGGGGGCCCTTTCTAACTATGGCTACACCTTC	CASSLAGALSNYGYTF
TRBV27	NA	TRBJ1-1	NA	TGTGCCAGCAGTGAAAAATACCGAGCAAGAGGCCTAATGAACACTGAAGCTTTCTTT	CASSEKYRARGLMNTEAFF
TRBV30	TRBD1	TRBJ1-5	NA	TGTGCCTGGAGGGGAACAGGGGGCAATCAGCCCCAGCATTTT	CAWRGTGGNQPQHF
TRBV6-6	NA	TRBJ2-2	NA	TGTGCCAGTGTCAAGAACACCGGGGAGCTGTTTTTT	CASVKNTGELFF
TRBV7-8	TRBD1	TRBJ2-7	few	TGTGCCAGCAGCCAAACTCCGGGACAGACTACAGAGCAGTACTTC	CASSQTPGQTTEQYF
TRBV29-1	NA	TRBJ1-2	few	TGCAGCGTCGATGGCTACACCTTC	CSVDGYTF
TRBV18	TRBD1	TRBJ2-7	NA	TGTGCCAGCTCACCAATTGGGGGACAGGGGGCCCTCGAGCAGTACTTC	CASSPIGGQGALEQYF
TRBV6-5	TRBD1	TRBJ1-4	NA	TGTGCCAGCAGGACAGGGGGTTTAAGGGAAAAACTGTTTTTT	CASRTGGLREKLFF
TRBV6-5	NA	TRBJ2-2	NA	TGTGCCAGCAGTTACTCGAGAAACACCGGGGAGCTGTTTTTT	CASSYSRNTGELFF
TRBV7-2	NA	TRBJ2-5	once	TGTGCCAGCAGCCGACTCGCGGTTCGGGGGGAGACCCAGTACTTC	CASSRLAVRGETQYF
TRBV5-1	NA	TRBJ1-2	NA	TGCGCCAGCAGCTTCCGGACCTCATTGGGCTATGGCTACACCTTC	CASSFRTSLGYGYTF
TRBV7-2	TRBD1	TRBJ2-1	NA	TGTGCCAGCAGCTTTCCGGGACAGGGTTCCTACAATGAGCAGTTCTTC	CASSFPGQGSYNEQFF
TRBV28	NA	TRBJ1-5	NA	TGTGCCAGCAGTTTAGGGGGGAGCAATCAGCCCCAGCATTTT	CASSLGGSNQPQHF
TRBV2	NA	TRBJ1-2	NA	TGTGCCAGCAGTGAACGGGGGGCCGGTGGCTATGGCTACACCTTC	CASSERGAGGYGYTF
TRBV6-5	NA	TRBJ2-2	NA	TGTGCCAGCAGTTACTACAGGAACACCGGGGAGCTGTTTTTT	CASSYYRNTGELFF
TRBV7-2	TRBD1	TRBJ2-7	NA	TGTGCCAGCAGCCAAAACAGGGGGCCCTACGAGCAGTACTTC	CASSQNRGPYEQYF
TRBV6-1	NA	TRBJ2-1	NA	TGTGCCAGCAGCCCGACAGGCGAGCAGTTCTTC	CASSPTGEQFF
TRBV7-9	NA	TRBJ2-1	NA	TGTGCCAGCAGCCCCGACAGGTCCTACAATGAGCAGTTCTTC	CASSPDRSYNEQFF
TRBV19	TRBD1	TRBJ1-2	NA	TGTGCCAGTAGTACGCCGGGACAGCTGAAATTCTATGGCTACACCTTC	CASSTPGQLKFYGYTF
TRBV30	NA	TRBJ2-3	NA	TGTGCCTGGAGTGGGATAGCGGTCGGGGGAGATACGCAGTATTTT	CAWSGIAVGGDTQYF
TRBV4-2	NA	TRBJ1-2	NA	TGTGCCAGCAGCCAAGTGGGGGAGCCTTGCACCTTC	CASSQVGEPCTF
TRBV4-2	NA	TRBJ2-1	once	TGTGCCAGCAGCCAAGATCTCAGGGAAGAGCGGAATGAGCAGTTCTTC	CASSQDLREERNEQFF
TRBV5-8	NA	TRBJ1-2	NA	TGTGCCAGCAGCTCTAAATCACAGGAAGGACCCTATGGCTACACCTTC	CASSSKSQEGPYGYTF
TRBV30	TRBD1	TRBJ1-2	NA	TGTGCCTGGAGCGGGATCTACCGGGACAGTGGGACCACTAACTATGGCTACACCTTC	CAWSGIYRDSGTTNYGYTF